What follows is one T cell receptor (beta chain) and its context. This specimen belongs to a study of shared T cell receptors in the human thymus. Trimming cost V 1 base and J 10 bases, with 23 bases left between them. Germline CDR1 SGHAT, CDR2 FQNNGV. CDR3 length equals 17 residues. Data came from immunoSEQ multiplex PCR; TCRdb stores just in-frame clones and leaves some out. The data contain about 660,000 clones, roughly 88% of them singletons. These same data were also listed under a study on human thymus T cells. This second study notes: Each of the donors was a healthy Finnish infant who was undergoing open corrective cardiac surgery for congenital heart defects. During corrective heart surgery, resections were taken, and the thymus tissue came from them. There appeared to be biased usage of V and J genes in thymic and blood repertoires.

What was sequenced was thymocytes. The chain employs TRBV11-2 and TRBJ2-1, with D perhaps TRBD1 (5 bases). The TCR originated in a boy in the first two years of life with a congenital heart defect. The CDR3 here is CASSLALGIYRGNEQFF. CDR3 coding DNA: TGTGCCAGCAGCTTAGCCCTCGGCATTTATAGGGGTAACGAGCAGTTCTTC.